A single sample is the source of the 20 T cell receptor beta chains below, sequenced in a study of shared clonotypes between healthy human individuals. Sequenced by immunoSEQ multiplex PCR; TCRdb stores in-frame clones only, minus some. Among some 2 million clones listed, about 95% were seen once. Terminally differentiated effector memory CD45RA+ cells were left out of the naive CD8 fraction, which was CD45RO-negative and positively selected for CCR7. The sequencing sample was made of naive CD8+ T cells sorted from blood. The receptors were gathered from a man aged 18 to 30 in good health.

The rearrangement links TRBV4-1 to TRBJ2-3; 12 bases are a match to TRBD2. The V and J ends lost 5 bases and 0 bases, in that order; junction bases with no gene match: 3. Germline values: CDR1 MGHRA, CDR2 YSYEKL. CDR3 size: 16 residues. This CDR3 is CASSTGLAGSTDTQYF. DNA of the CDR3: TGCGCCAGCAGCACCGGACTAGCGGGAAGCACAGATACGCAGTATTTT.

The V gene is TRBV6-1, the J gene TRBJ2-7, with D possibly TRBD1 on 7 matching bases. The V end was cut by 7 bases, the J end by 3 bases, with 13 bases between. Germline CDR1 and CDR2: MNHNS and SASEGT. The CDR3 runs to 13 residues. CDR3 coding DNA: TGTGCCAGCACCTACAGGGGAGGCTACGAGCAGTACTTC. It codes for CASTYRGGYEQYF.

This clone was recorded only once. This chain connects TRBV4-3 to TRBJ2-4; TRBD2 agrees at 10 bases. This CDR3 spans 16 amino acids. Germline V lookup: CDR1 LGHNA, CDR2 YSLEER. V shed 2 bases, J shed 4 bases, and the junction held 5 bases outside the gene matches. CDR3 sequence (DNA): TGCGCCAGCAGCCAACAACTAGCGGGACGGAAAAACATTCAGTACTTC. Amino acids: CASSQQLAGRKNIQYF.

CDR3 nucleotides: TGTGCCTGGAGTCCCGGACAGGGAAGTCAGCCCCAGCATTTT. This sequence encodes CAWSPGQGSQPQHF. This chain connects TRBV30 to TRBJ1-5; 8 nucleotides agree with TRBD1. This CDR3 is 14 amino acids long. After removal of 2 bases from V and 6 bases from J, the junction contained 6 bases not matched to a gene. Germline values: CDR1 GTSNPN, CDR2 SVGIG (reference sequence).

CDR3 residues: CASSEAIAYEQYF. The CDR3 coding sequence is TGTGCCAGCAGTGAGGCGATCGCCTACGAGCAGTACTTC. The chain joins TRBV2 to TRBJ2-7; no reliable D call. Per germline, CDR1 SNHLY and CDR2 FYNNEI. The CDR3 extends over 13 amino acids. Deletions cut 3 bases from V and 2 bases from J, with 8 bases between.

The V call is TRBV4-1, the J call TRBJ2-1; 9 bases map to TRBD2. From germline, CDR1 is MGHRA and CDR2 YSYEKL. V shed 4 bases, J shed 3 bases, and the junction held 16 bases outside the gene matches. CDR3 length: 19 amino acids. This chain's CDR3 is CASSLSPLAGGSFYNEQFF. For the CDR3, the DNA is TGCGCCAGCAGCCTCTCTCCCCTGGCGGGGGGGTCCTTCTACAATGAGCAGTTCTTC.

V usage is TRBV9 and J usage is TRBJ2-3, with D perhaps TRBD1 (6 bases). Trimming left V 3 bases short and J 1 base short, with 9 bases between. CDR1 and CDR2 (germline): SGDLS, YYNGEE. The CDR3 sequence is 14 residues long. The CDR3: CASSDRVRTDTQYF. DNA of the CDR3: TGTGCCAGCAGCGACAGGGTGCGCACAGATACGCAGTATTTT.

The rearrangement uses TRBV11-2 and TRBJ2-2; D is unclear. Germline CDR1 reads SGHAT; CDR2 reads FQNNGV. Between the trimmed V and J ends, which lost 3 bases and 7 bases, there was a span of 6 bases. This CDR3 spans 12 amino acids. CDR3 sequence reads: CASSFLGGELFF. For the CDR3, the DNA is TGTGCCAGCAGCTTCCTTGGCGGGGAGCTGTTTTTT. Based on the CDR3 plus reference TRBV11-2 and TRBJ2-2, the full variable domain is EAGVAQSPRYKIIEKRQSVAFWCNPISGHATLYWYQQILGQGPKLLIQFQNNGVVDDSQLPKDRFSAERLKGVDSTLKIQPAKLEDSAVYLCASSFLGGELFFGEGSRLTVL.

The J gene is TRBJ2-1, the V gene TRBV5-1; 11 nucleotides align to TRBD2. The CDR3 contains 17 residues. Germline trimming cut 0 bases from V and 6 bases from J; bases unmatched to any gene: 8. CDR1 and CDR2 (germline): SGHRS, YFSETQ. CDR3 loop: CASSLETSGIPLNEQFF. The CDR3 DNA reads as TGCGCCAGCAGCTTGGAGACTAGCGGGATCCCCCTCAATGAGCAGTTCTTC. The entire variable domain, with the rest obtained from reference TRBV5-1 and TRBJ2-1, is as follows: KAGVTQTPRYLIKTRGQQVTLSCSPISGHRSVSWYQQTPGQGLQFLFEYFSETQRNKGNFPGRFSGRQFSNSRSEMNVSTLELGDSALYLCASSLETSGIPLNEQFFGPGTRLTVL.

The rearrangement uses TRBV11-3 and TRBJ1-4, with no clear D. This CDR3 is built from 12 residues. CDR1 and CDR2 (germline): SGHNT, YENEEA. V was cut by 4 bases and J by 5 bases, with 5 bases left in between. CDR3 bases: TGTGCCAGCAGCTACCCAAATGAAAAACTGTTTTTT. Protein product: CASSYPNEKLFF.

The CDR3 reads CASSLGPQGGSNYGYTF. The DNA for the CDR3 is TGTGCCAGCAGCTTGGGCCCCCAGGGGGGTTCGAACTATGGCTACACCTTC. The J gene is TRBJ1-2, the V gene TRBV5-6; 7 bases line up with TRBD1. J was trimmed by 2 bases and V by 0 bases; bases with no gene match: 10. This CDR3 contains 17 residues. Germline V CDR1 and CDR2: SGHDT, YYEEEE.

The J gene is TRBJ2-5, the V gene TRBV10-3; D unresolved. The CDR3 runs to 16 residues. The germline V gene encodes CDR1 ENHRY and CDR2 SYGVKD. Trimming cost V 0 bases and J 3 bases, with 14 bases left between them. The CDR3 region has the DNA TGTGCCATCAGTGAGTCAGGTGGCAGTAAAAAAGAGACCCAGTACTTC. Encoded protein: CAISESGGSKKETQYF.

The V gene is TRBV27, the J gene TRBJ1-1, with a tentative D call TRBD1 (5 bases). The CDR3 has 14 amino acids. The germline V and J ends were trimmed by 6 bases and 3 bases, with 14 bases remaining between them. Germline V gene data show CDR1 as MNHEY and CDR2 as SMNVEV (reference sequence). CDR3 region: CASRIIGGDTEAFF. For the CDR3, the DNA is TGTGCCAGCAGGATCATCGGGGGAGACACTGAAGCTTTCTTT.

V is TRBV7-9 and J is TRBJ2-7; 7 nucleotides line up with TRBD1. Germline values: CDR1 SEHNR, CDR2 FQNEAQ (reference sequence). The CDR3 covers 13 residues. With V trimmed by 5 bases and J by 6 bases, 7 bases remained unmatched. The CDR3 loop reads CASSTRDSLEQYF. For the CDR3, the DNA is TGTGCCAGCAGCACCCGGGACAGCCTCGAGCAGTACTTC.

This chain's CDR3 is CASSTSDSEVLGQYF. The CDR3 nucleotides are TGTGCCAGTAGTACCTCCGACAGCGAAGTTTTAGGGCAGTACTTC. The chain employs TRBV19 and TRBJ2-7; D may be TRBD1 (5 bases). Germline CDR1 reads LNHDA; CDR2 reads SQIVND (reference sequence). V was pared by 4 bases and J by 9 bases, with 22 bases between. The CDR3 spans 15 residues.

This sequence joins TRBV27 and TRBJ1-2, with D uncertain. There are 16 residues in the CDR3. Germline V gives CDR1 MNHEY, CDR2 SMNVEV (reference sequence). The ends were cut back, 0 bases at V and 7 bases at J, with 18 bases in the middle. CDR3 region: CASSLSRAGPIGGYTF. For the CDR3, the DNA is TGTGCCAGCAGTTTATCCCGGGCAGGACCTATAGGTGGCTACACCTTC.

This chain joins TRBV6-6 and TRBJ1-2; 8 bases are a match to TRBD1. The V and J ends lost 4 bases and 6 bases, in that order; junction bases with no gene match: 4. The germline V gene encodes CDR1 MNHNY and CDR2 SVGAGI (reference sequence). The CDR3 sequence is 13 residues long. CDR3 sequence reads: CASSSPTGDGYTF. CDR3 DNA sequence: TGTGCCAGCAGTTCCCCGACAGGGGATGGCTACACCTTC.

The rearrangement uses TRBV2 and TRBJ2-7, with D hard to call. This CDR3 region has 13 residues. The germline V and J ends were trimmed by 6 bases and 4 bases, with 13 bases remaining between them. In germline, CDR1 is SNHLY, CDR2 FYNNEI. The CDR3 bases are TGTGCCAGCAGCCTGGACCCTGCGTACGAGCAGTACTTC. Its translation is CASSLDPAYEQYF.

The J gene is TRBJ1-2, the V gene TRBV6-1; 11 bases align to TRBD1. CDR3 size: 14 residues. The germline gives CDR1 MNHNS, CDR2 SASEGT. J gave up 6 bases and V 6 bases, and 6 bases lay outside the gene matches. The CDR3 DNA reads as TGTGCCAGCAGGCGGACAGGGGGCGCCGATGGCTACACCTTC. Translating gives CASRRTGGADGYTF.

In this sample, this clone turned up once. The chain carries TRBV6-5 and TRBJ1-6, with 8 bases matching TRBD1. Germline CDR1 reads MNHEY; CDR2 reads SVGAGI. The V segment lost 2 bases and the J segment 3 bases; nucleotides outside the gene matches: 3. The CDR3 spans 16 residues. The CDR3, as DNA: TGTGCCAGCAGTTACGGTGGGACAGGCTATAATTCACCCCTCCACTTT. Translating gives CASSYGGTGYNSPLHF.